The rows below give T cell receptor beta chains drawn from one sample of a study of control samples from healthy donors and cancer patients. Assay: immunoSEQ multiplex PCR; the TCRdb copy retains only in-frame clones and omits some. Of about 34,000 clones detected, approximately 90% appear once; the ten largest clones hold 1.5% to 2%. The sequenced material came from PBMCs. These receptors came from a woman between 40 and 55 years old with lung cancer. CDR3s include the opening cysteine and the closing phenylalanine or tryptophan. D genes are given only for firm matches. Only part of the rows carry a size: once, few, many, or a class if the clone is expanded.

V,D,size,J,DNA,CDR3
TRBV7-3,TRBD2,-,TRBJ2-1,TGTGCCAGCAGCTTAAATAGCGGGGCATACAATGAGCAGTTCTTC,CASSLNSGAYNEQFF
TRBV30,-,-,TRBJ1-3,TGTGCCTGGACCTCCGGGGACACCATATATTTT,CAWTSGDTIYF
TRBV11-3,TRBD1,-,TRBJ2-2,TGTGCCACCCAGGGACAGAGGAACACCGGGGAGCTGTTTTTT,CATQGQRNTGELFF
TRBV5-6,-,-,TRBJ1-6,TGTGCCAGCAGCTTGGTCCAGGACGGAGGTCCTTCACCCCTCCACTTT,CASSLVQDGGPSPLHF
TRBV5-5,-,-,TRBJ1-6,TGTGCCAGCAGCTTGGAGGTTAATTCACCCCTCCACTTT,CASSLEVNSPLHF
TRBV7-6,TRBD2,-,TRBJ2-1,TGTGCCAGCAGCTTAGCGGCCTGGGGCGGGGGGGCTGTTAATGAGCAGTTCTTC,CASSLAAWGGGAVNEQFF
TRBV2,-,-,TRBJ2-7,TGTGCCAGCCCCCCTTTGGAGGGAACCAGCTCCTACGAGCAGTACTTC,CASPPLEGTSSYEQYF
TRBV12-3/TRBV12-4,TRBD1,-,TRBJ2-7,TGTGCCAGCAGTATTGGGACAGGCTACGAGCAGTACTTC,CASSIGTGYEQYF
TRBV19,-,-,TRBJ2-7,TGTGCCAGTAGTATTATGCAGACAAACTCCTACGAGCAGTACTTC,CASSIMQTNSYEQYF
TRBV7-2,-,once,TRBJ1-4,TGTGCCAGCAGCTTAGTCACTGGGGAAAAACTGTTTTTT,CASSLVTGEKLFF
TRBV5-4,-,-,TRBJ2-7,TGTGCCAGCAGCTTGGTGGGTTCCCACGAGCAGTACTTC,CASSLVGSHEQYF
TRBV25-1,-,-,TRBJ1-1,TGTGCCAGCACGCCAGGATCCCCAACTGAAGCTTTCTTT,CASTPGSPTEAFF
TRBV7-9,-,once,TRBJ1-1,TGTGCCAGCAGCTTAGGACAGGTTGACACTGAAGCTTTCTTT,CASSLGQVDTEAFF
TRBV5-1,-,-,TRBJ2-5,TGCGCCAGCAGCTTGGTAGCTCCTCGGGAGACCCAGTACTTC,CASSLVAPRETQYF
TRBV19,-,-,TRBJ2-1,TGTGCCAGTAGTATGTTTGGGCAGGTGGGGTACTACAATGAGCAGTTCTTC,CASSMFGQVGYYNEQFF
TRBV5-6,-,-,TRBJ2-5,TGTGCCAGCAGCTTGTGGCAGCAAGAGACCCAGTACTTC,CASSLWQQETQYF
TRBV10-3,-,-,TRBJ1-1,TGTGCCATCAGGACTCGGGAGGACACTGAAGCTTTCTTT,CAIRTREDTEAFF
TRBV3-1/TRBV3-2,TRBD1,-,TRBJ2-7,TGTGCCAGCAGCCAAGGGGGACAGCGAGACTACGAGCAGTACTTC,CASSQGGQRDYEQYF
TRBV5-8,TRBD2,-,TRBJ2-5,TGTGCCAGCAGCCAGGGGATAGCGGGGGCCGCGGAGACCCAGTACTTC,CASSQGIAGAAETQYF
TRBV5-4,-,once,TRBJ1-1,TGTGCCAGCAGCAAACAGGGAGTGAACACTGAAGCTTTCTTT,CASSKQGVNTEAFF
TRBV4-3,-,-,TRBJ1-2,TGCGCCAGCAGCCAAGATCGGACAGCGAGAAACTATGGCTACACCTTC,CASSQDRTARNYGYTF
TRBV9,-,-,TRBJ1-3,TGTGCCAGCAGCGTAGATTCGGGCGGCCCTGGAGTTGGAAACACCATATATTTT,CASSVDSGGPGVGNTIYF
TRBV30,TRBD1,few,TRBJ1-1,TGTGCCTGGAGTCGGACAGGGAACACTGAAGCTTTCTTT,CAWSRTGNTEAFF
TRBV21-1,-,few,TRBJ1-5,TGTGCCAGCCCGGGACAGCATTTT,CASPGQHF
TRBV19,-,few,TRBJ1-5,TGTGCCACCCAAGTCTCGGCTAATCAGCCCCAGCATTTT,CATQVSANQPQHF
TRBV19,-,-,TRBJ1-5,TGTGCCAGTAGTATCTTTGAACAGATTAGCAATCAGCCCCAGCATTTT,CASSIFEQISNQPQHF
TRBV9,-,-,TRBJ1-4,TGTGCCAGCAGCCCCCGGGCCAGGGGAGATGAAAAACTGTTTTTT,CASSPRARGDEKLFF
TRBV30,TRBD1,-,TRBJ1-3,TGTGCCTGGAGTCGAGAGGGGGCGGCAGGTGGAAACACCATATATTTT,CAWSREGAAGGNTIYF
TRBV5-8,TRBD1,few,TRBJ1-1,TGTGCCAGCAGCTTGGGACAGGGGGCGGATACTGAAGCTTTCTTT,CASSLGQGADTEAFF
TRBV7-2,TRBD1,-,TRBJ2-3,TGTGCCAGCAGCTTTTATACAGGGGGCACAGATACGCAGTATTTT,CASSFYTGGTDTQYF
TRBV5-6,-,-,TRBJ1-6,TGTGCCAGCAGCTTGTTAGGGGTTGGGGCCCATTCACCCCTCCACTTT,CASSLLGVGAHSPLHF
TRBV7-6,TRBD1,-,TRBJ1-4,TGTGCCAGCAGCTCCGGACAGGGGGCGTATAATGAAAAACTGTTTTTT,CASSSGQGAYNEKLFF
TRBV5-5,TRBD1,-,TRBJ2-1,TGTGCCAGCAGCTTGGTCGGGACAGGGGCTAGCTCCTACAATGAGCAGTTCTTC,CASSLVGTGASSYNEQFF
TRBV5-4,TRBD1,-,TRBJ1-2,TGTGCCAGCAGCTCAGGGGGAAACTATGGCTACACCTTC,CASSSGGNYGYTF
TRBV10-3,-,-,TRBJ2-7,TGTGCCATCAGTGAGGGCAGAAAGGGCGAGCAGTACTTC,CAISEGRKGEQYF
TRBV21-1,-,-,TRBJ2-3,TGTGCCAGCAGCACTTCGGACAGGGCCCCCGATACGCAGTATTTT,CASSTSDRAPDTQYF
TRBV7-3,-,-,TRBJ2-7,TGTGCCAGCAGCGCTCAAGGGGCGTCAGGACCCTACGAGCAGTACTTC,CASSAQGASGPYEQYF
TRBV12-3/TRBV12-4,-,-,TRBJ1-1,TGTGCCAGCAGTTTAGCGAACACTGAAGCTTTCTTT,CASSLANTEAFF
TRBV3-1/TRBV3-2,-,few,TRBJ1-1,TGTGCCAGCAGCCAAGGGCCAGGGATGAACACTGAAGCTTTCTTT,CASSQGPGMNTEAFF
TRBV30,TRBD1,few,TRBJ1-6,TGTGCCTGGAATACAGGGGGCGCGGGTAATTCACCCCTCCACTTT,CAWNTGGAGNSPLHF
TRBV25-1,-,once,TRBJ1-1,TGTGCCAGCAGTGAATTCAGCAGGACCACTGAAGCTTTCTTT,CASSEFSRTTEAFF
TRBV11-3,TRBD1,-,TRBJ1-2,TGTGCCAGCAGCCAAGACAGGGGGAATGGCTACACCTTC,CASSQDRGNGYTF
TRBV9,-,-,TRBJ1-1,TGTGCCAGCAGCGTAGGGGCTGCTACTGAAGCTTTCTTT,CASSVGAATEAFF
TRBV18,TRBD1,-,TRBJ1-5,TGTGCCAGCTCCCAGGGGGGGGATCAGCCCCAGCATTTT,CASSQGGDQPQHF
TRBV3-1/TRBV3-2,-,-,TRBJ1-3,TGTGCCAGCAGCCAAGATGTCCGGGTCGGAAACACCATATATTTT,CASSQDVRVGNTIYF
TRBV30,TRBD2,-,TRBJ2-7,TGTGCCTGGAGTGTCGCGGGAGGGTGGGACTCCTACGAGCAGTACTTC,CAWSVAGGWDSYEQYF
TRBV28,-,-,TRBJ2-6,TGTGCCAGCAGCCGCCCACTGGTCTTCGGGGCCAACGTCCTGACTTTC,CASSRPLVFGANVLTF
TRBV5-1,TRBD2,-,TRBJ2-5,TGCGCCAGCAGCTCCCGGACTAGCGGGGGGGTGGAGACCCAGTACTTC,CASSSRTSGGVETQYF
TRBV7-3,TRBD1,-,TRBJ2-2,TGTGCCAGCAGCCCCGGGACAGTCAACACCGGGGAGCTGTTTTTT,CASSPGTVNTGELFF
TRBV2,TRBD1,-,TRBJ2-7,TGTGCCAGCAGACGAGGGACAGGGGGGAATGAGCAGTACTTC,CASRRGTGGNEQYF
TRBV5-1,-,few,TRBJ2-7,TGCGCCAGCAGCTTGGGACCGACTAACTACGAGCAGTACTTC,CASSLGPTNYEQYF
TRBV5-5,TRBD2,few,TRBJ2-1,TGTGCCAGCAGCTTGGTTCGCGGGACTAGCGGGGGGGCCGATGAGCAGTTCTTC,CASSLVRGTSGGADEQFF
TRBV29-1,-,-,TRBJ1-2,TGCAGCGTTGATTTTAAGTGGACCTCTAACTATGGCTACACCTTC,CSVDFKWTSNYGYTF
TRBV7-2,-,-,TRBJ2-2,TGTGCCAGCAGCGGGACTCGAGGCCACACCGGGGAGCTGTTTTTT,CASSGTRGHTGELFF
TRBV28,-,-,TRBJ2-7,TGTGCCAGCAGTGGGTTTGGGGGGCCCTACGAGCAGTACTTC,CASSGFGGPYEQYF